The T cell receptor beta chain described here comes from a study of beta chain features in type 1 diabetes. Study-level background: The study found patients and healthy donors alike in age, gender and cell yields.

Study observations and caveats: Moderate yet significant TCRB CDR3 shortening was seen in Type 1 diabetes patients in all four CD4+ subsets.

V was clipped by 4 bases and J by 6 bases; unmatched bases: 9. The CDR3 contains 16 residues. The germline V gene has CDR1 SGHNT and CDR2 YYREEE (reference sequence). This clone was found a few times. The target antigen is unknown. The study reverse transcribed the entire isolated RNA, so it sequenced expressed TCRB transcripts. Generated by immunoSEQ multiplex PCR, the TCRdb table keeps only in-frame clones and is missing some. The data show 600,000 to 700,000 clones, 13% seen once. The sequenced material came from naive CD4+ T cells from blood. The receptor was derived from a man younger than 35 with type 1 diabetes. V gene TRBV5-4 combines with J gene TRBJ2-1; 11 bases are a match to TRBD1. The CDR3 is CASSRRDRGSGNEQFF. The CDR3 coding sequence is TGTGCCAGCAGCCGACGGGACAGGGGGTCTGGCAATGAGCAGTTCTTC.